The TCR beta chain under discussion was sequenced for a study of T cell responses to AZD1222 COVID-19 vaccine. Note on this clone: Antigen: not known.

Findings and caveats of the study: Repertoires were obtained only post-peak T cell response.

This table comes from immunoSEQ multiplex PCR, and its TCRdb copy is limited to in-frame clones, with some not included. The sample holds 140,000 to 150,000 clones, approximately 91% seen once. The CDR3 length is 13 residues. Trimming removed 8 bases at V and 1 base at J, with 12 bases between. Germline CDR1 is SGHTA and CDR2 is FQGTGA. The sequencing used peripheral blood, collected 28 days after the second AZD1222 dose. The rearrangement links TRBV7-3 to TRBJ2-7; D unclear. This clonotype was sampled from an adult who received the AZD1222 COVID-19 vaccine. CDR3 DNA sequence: TGTGCCAGCTCCTCCGGGCCTTCCTACGAGCAGTACTTC. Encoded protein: CASSSGPSYEQYF.